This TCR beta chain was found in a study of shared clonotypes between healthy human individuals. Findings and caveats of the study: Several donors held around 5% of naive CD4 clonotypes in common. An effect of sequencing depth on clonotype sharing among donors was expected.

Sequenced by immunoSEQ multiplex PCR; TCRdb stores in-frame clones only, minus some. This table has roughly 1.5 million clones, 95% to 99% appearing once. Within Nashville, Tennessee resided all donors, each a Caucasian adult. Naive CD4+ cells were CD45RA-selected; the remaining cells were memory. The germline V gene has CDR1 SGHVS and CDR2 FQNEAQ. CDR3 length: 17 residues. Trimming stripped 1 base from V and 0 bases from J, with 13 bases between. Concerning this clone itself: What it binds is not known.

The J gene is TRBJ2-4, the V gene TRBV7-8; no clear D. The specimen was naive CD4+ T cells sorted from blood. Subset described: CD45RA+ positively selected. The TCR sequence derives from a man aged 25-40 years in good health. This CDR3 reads CASSLVSFELAKNIQYF. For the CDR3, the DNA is TGTGCCAGCAGCTTAGTTTCTTTTGAGCTAGCCAAAAACATTCAGTACTTC.